Below, 29 T cell receptor beta chains from the same sample are listed, as sequenced in a study of shared clonotypes between healthy human individuals. Positively selected for CCR7, the CD45RO-negative cells used as naive CD8 cells excluded terminally differentiated effector memory CD45RA+ cells. Assay used: immunoSEQ multiplex PCR; TCRdb lists only in-frame clones, some missing. The sample lists hundreds of thousands of clones; 95% to 98% were seen once. Sequencing used naive CD8+ T cells sorted from blood. The receptor source for this set is a man aged 25-40 years in good health.

J is TRBJ2-7 and V is TRBV7-9, with D hard to call. Germline assignment: CDR1 SEHNR and CDR2 FQNEAQ (reference sequence). The CDR3 contains 14 residues. Trimming pared 4 bases from V and 1 base from J, leaving 11 bases between. CDR3 sequence (DNA): TGTGCCAGCAGCTCGGCCCTAACATCCTACGAGCAGTACTTC. Residues: CASSSALTSYEQYF.

The chain is built from TRBV4-1 and TRBJ2-1; D is uncertain. Germline V CDR1 and CDR2: MGHRA, YSYEKL. Trimming took off 1 base at V and 3 bases at J, with 7 bases between the two ends. The CDR3 totals 14 residues. Here the CDR3 reads CASSQAGNYNEQFF. The CDR3 coding sequence is TGCGCCAGCAGCCAAGCAGGAAACTACAATGAGCAGTTCTTC.

About this clone: It is unclear where the CDR3 begins or ends on the DNA, so no DNA is shown, and the CDR3 is as TCRdb lists it. The chain recombines TRBV12-1 with TRBJ2-6; the D segment call TRBD1 is taken from the table without a DNA check. TRBV12-1 is noted as a pseudogene. The CDR3 spans 19 residues, counting both ends. The CDR3 protein is CASSVASGTGSSGANVLTF.

The chain recombines TRBV6-6 with TRBJ2-1, with unresolved D. Trimming shortened V by 11 bases and J by 7 bases, and 18 bases separated the two germline ends. The CDR3 runs to 13 residues. The germline V gene has CDR1 MNHNY and CDR2 SVGAGI (reference sequence). CDR3 sequence (DNA): TGTGCCTCTTTATGGGATACGGTTAATGAGCAGTTCTTC. This encodes CASLWDTVNEQFF.

The genes are TRBV7-9 and TRBJ2-2, with D perhaps TRBD1 (5 bases). Germline CDR1 SEHNR, CDR2 FQNEAQ (reference sequence). V lost 1 base and J lost 2, with 11 bases in between. CDR3 length: 16 amino acids. CDR3: CASSLVPTANTGELFF. CDR3 nucleotide sequence: TGTGCCAGCAGCTTAGTGCCGACAGCTAACACCGGGGAGCTGTTTTTT.

The rearrangement joins TRBV27 to TRBJ1-1, with TRBD1 as a possible D gene (5 bases). The CDR3 covers 11 residues. The V and J ends lost 6 bases and 4 bases respectively, with 6 bases between them. CDR1 and CDR2 (germline): MNHEY, SMNVEV (reference sequence). As DNA, the CDR3 is TGTGCCAGCAGGGGGGTCACTGAAGCTTTCTTT. This codes for CASRGVTEAFF.

This chain joins TRBV18 and TRBJ1-4; no clear D. Trimming cost V 4 bases and J 3 bases, with 12 bases left between them. The germline CDR1 and CDR2 sequences are KGHSH and LQKENI. The CDR3 is made up of 15 amino acids. CDR3 residues: CASSLTTGPNEKLFF. The CDR3 DNA is TGTGCCAGCTCACTGACGACCGGGCCTAATGAAAAACTGTTTTTT.

In DNA, the CDR3 is TGTGCCAGCAGCTTGGAGGCCTACGAGCAGTACTTC. Protein: CASSLEAYEQYF. The V and J genes are TRBV5-6 and TRBJ2-7, with D unresolved. The germline V gene has CDR1 SGHDT and CDR2 YYEEEE. Trimming removed 0 bases from V and 2 bases from J, with 3 bases in between. The CDR3 has 12 residues.

The rearrangement uses TRBV29-1 and TRBJ1-2; tentatively, D is TRBD1 (5 bases). Per germline, CDR1 SQVTM and CDR2 ANQGSEA. CDR3 length: 15 residues. V lost 6 bases and J 4 bases, leaving 21 bases between the germline ends. The CDR3 nucleotides read TGCAGCGTCCCGCCCGGGACCGGACGGCTCTATGGCTACACCTTC. Encoded protein: CSVPPGTGRLYGYTF.

The CDR3 here is CASSLGGYEQYF. The CDR3 coding sequence is TGTGCCAGCAGCTTGGGAGGGTACGAGCAGTACTTC. The chain joins TRBV5-8 to TRBJ2-7, with a tentative D call TRBD2 (5 bases). Germline V gene data show CDR1 as SGHTS and CDR2 as YDEGEE. The CDR3 is 12 residues long. Trimming took off 0 bases at V and 4 bases at J, with 5 bases between the two ends.

The chain carries TRBV2 and TRBJ1-5; D is uncertain. Germline V lookup: CDR1 SNHLY, CDR2 FYNNEI. Trimming pared 6 bases from V and 2 bases from J, leaving 5 bases between. CDR3 length: 12 amino acids. CDR3 DNA: TGTGCCAGCAGGGTTGGCAATCAGCCCCAGCATTTT. Amino acids: CASRVGNQPQHF.

This chain connects TRBV14 to TRBJ2-6; 9 nucleotides agree with TRBD1. The CDR3 has 18 amino acids. CDR1 SGHDN and CDR2 FVKESK come from the germline V gene. V lost 1 base to trimming and J lost 2 bases; unmatched junction nucleotides: 6. CDR3 sequence: CASSQGDRGMTGANVLTF. The CDR3 region has the DNA TGTGCCAGCAGCCAAGGAGACAGGGGGATGACTGGGGCCAACGTCCTGACTTTC.

This rearrangement joins TRBV6-5 to TRBJ2-1; unclear D gene. Germline V lookup: CDR1 MNHEY, CDR2 SVGAGI. The V and J ends lost 6 bases and 5 bases respectively, with 11 bases between them. CDR3 length: 13 amino acids. The CDR3 protein is CASSLFKNNEQFF. The DNA of the CDR3 is TGTGCCAGCAGCCTTTTTAAAAACAATGAGCAGTTCTTC.

This clone was observed a single time. The chain carries TRBV11-3 and TRBJ2-7, with 10 bases that match TRBD1. CDR1 is SGHNT, CDR2 YENEEA, per germline. This CDR3 contains 13 residues. V gave up 5 bases and J gave up 5 bases; unmatched junction bases: 3. Here the CDR3 DNA reads TGTGCCAGCAGCGCCGGGACAGGGGACGAGCAGTACTTC. Its protein is CASSAGTGDEQYF.

The rearrangement links TRBV9 to TRBJ2-3; D is unresolved. Trimming shortened V by 0 bases and J by 0 bases, and 11 bases separated the two germline ends. CDR1 SGDLS and CDR2 YYNGEE come from the germline V gene. The CDR3 covers 16 residues. The CDR3 sequence is CASSVVGNPSTDTQYF. The CDR3 region has the DNA TGTGCCAGCAGCGTAGTGGGGAACCCTAGCACAGATACGCAGTATTTT.

This clone was observed a single time. V is TRBV15 and J is TRBJ2-7; 9 bases agree with TRBD1. The junction had 5 bases not matched to a gene; V was cut back by 3 bases and J by 2 bases. Germline CDR1 is LNHNV and CDR2 is YYDKDF (reference sequence). The CDR3 extends over 15 amino acids. The CDR3: CATSSGTGRAYEQYF. CDR3 DNA sequence: TGTGCCACCAGCAGTGGGACAGGGCGCGCCTACGAGCAGTACTTC.

The chain uses TRBV29-1 and TRBJ2-1, with 7 bases that match TRBD2. J lost 6 bases, V lost 6 bases, and 11 bases had no gene match. This CDR3 is 14 amino acids long. The germline V gene has CDR1 SQVTM and CDR2 ANQGSEA. The CDR3 region is CSVFPAGPGNEQFF. CDR3 in DNA: TGCAGCGTGTTCCCAGCGGGACCCGGCAATGAGCAGTTCTTC.

The J gene is TRBJ2-5, the V gene TRBV7-9; D may be TRBD2 (5 bases). CDR1 and CDR2 (germline): SEHNR, FQNEAQ (reference sequence). The CDR3 consists of 16 residues. Trimming cost V 4 bases and J 1 base, with 16 bases left between them. The CDR3 nucleotides read TGTGCCAGCAGCTCCCTAAATGCGGAGGTCCAAGAGACCCAGTACTTC. Amino acid sequence: CASSSLNAEVQETQYF.

The DNA of the CDR3 is TGCAGCGCCCAAGGGCTAGACTACGAGCAGTACTTC. The encoded protein is CSAQGLDYEQYF. The chain joins TRBV29-1 to TRBJ2-7, with D unclear. This CDR3 has 12 amino acids. V dropped 7 bases and J dropped 3 bases, with 13 bases sitting between them. The V gene's germline CDR1 is SQVTM and CDR2 ANQGSEA.

The CDR3 loop reads CASSDGLAGGLGETQYF. Written as DNA, the CDR3 is TGTGCCAGCAGCGACGGACTAGCGGGGGGACTCGGAGAGACCCAGTACTTC. The chain is built from TRBV7-8 and TRBJ2-5; 14 bases are shared with TRBD2. The germline gives CDR1 SGHVS, CDR2 FQNEAQ. The J segment lost 4 bases and the V segment lost 5 bases, leaving 9 bases of the junction unmatched. The CDR3 has 17 residues.

This sequence joins TRBV5-5 and TRBJ2-7, with D unresolved. With 2 bases removed from V and 1 base from J, the gap between germline ends came to 7 bases. The CDR3 length is 13 residues. CDR1 SGHKS and CDR2 YYEKEE come from the germline V gene (reference sequence). The CDR3 region is CASSFWPSYEQYF. In DNA form, the CDR3 reads TGTGCCAGCAGCTTTTGGCCGTCCTACGAGCAGTACTTC.

The genes are TRBV29-1 and TRBJ2-7, with D tentatively TRBD1 (5 bases). Trimming left V 7 bases short and J 1 base short, with 11 bases between. The CDR3 totals 12 residues. Germline CDR1 and CDR2: SQVTM and ANQGSEA. CDR3: CSALDRSYEQYF. CDR3 DNA: TGCAGCGCCCTAGACAGATCCTACGAGCAGTACTTC.

This clone has more than one count but fewer than ten. V is TRBV6-6 and J is TRBJ2-7; 10 bases align to TRBD1. V dropped 6 bases and J dropped 6; count of bases not matched to a gene: 5. The CDR3 totals 13 residues. Germline CDR1 and CDR2: MNHNY and SVGAGI (reference sequence). CDR3 region: CASRLDRGSEQYF. The CDR3 coding sequence is TGTGCCAGCAGACTGGACAGGGGGAGCGAGCAGTACTTC.

This rearrangement joins TRBV7-3 to TRBJ2-3; 10 bases are shared with TRBD1. Germline assignment: CDR1 SGHTA and CDR2 FQGTGA. V shed 1 base, J shed 1 base, and the junction held 8 bases outside the gene matches. The CDR3 has 18 residues. The CDR3 sequence is CASSLNPSGTGGTDTQYF. As DNA, the CDR3 is TGTGCCAGCAGCTTAAACCCCTCCGGGACAGGGGGCACAGATACGCAGTATTTT.

In this sample, this clone turned up once. This sequence joins TRBV9 and TRBJ1-1; D uncertain. V lost 6 bases to trimming and J lost 0 bases, with 12 bases between them. CDR3 length: 14 residues. Germline-derived CDR1 and CDR2 are SGDLS and YYNGEE. This CDR3 is CASNSHSMNTEAFF. The CDR3 DNA sequence: TGTGCCAGCAACTCTCACTCAATGAACACTGAAGCTTTCTTT.

The CDR3 spells CASSTTSTDTQYF. CDR3 DNA: TGTGCCAGTAGTACCACTAGCACAGATACGCAGTATTTT. The chain links TRBV19 to TRBJ2-3; D is ambiguous. Germline CDR1 reads LNHDA; CDR2 reads SQIVND (reference sequence). The CDR3 contains 13 residues. V lost 4 bases and J lost 0, with 5 bases in between.

This chain connects TRBV5-4 to TRBJ1-1; no reliable D call. CDR1 and CDR2 from the germline V gene are SGHNT and YYREEE (reference sequence). Trimming left V 0 bases short and J 3 bases short, with 6 bases between. The CDR3 sequence is 13 residues long. The CDR3 loop is CASSLARYTEAFF. The DNA for the CDR3 is TGTGCCAGCAGCTTGGCCAGATACACTGAAGCTTTCTTT.

The rearrangement joins TRBV11-2 to TRBJ2-7, with D possibly matching TRBD1 (6 bases). The germline V gene has CDR1 SGHAT and CDR2 FQNNGV. The CDR3 length is 12 residues. The V end was cut by 4 bases, the J end by 3 bases, with 7 bases between. CDR3 residues: CASSWTDYEQYF. CDR3 sequence (DNA): TGTGCCAGCAGCTGGACAGACTACGAGCAGTACTTC.

This chain joins TRBV4-3 and TRBJ2-2; 14 bases agree with TRBD2. The V and J ends lost 0 bases and 4 bases, in that order; junction bases with no gene match: 7. The CDR3 length is 19 residues. CDR1 and CDR2 from the germline V gene are LGHNA and YSLEER. CDR3 DNA: TGCGCCAGCAGCCAAGATGAGGGACTAGCGGGAGTCGGCACCGGGGAGCTGTTTTTT. Translating gives CASSQDEGLAGVGTGELFF.